This T cell receptor beta chain was observed in a study of T-cell memory formation after mild COVID-19. The study, taken as a whole, reports: The study detected some responding clones in pre-infection memory, suggesting cross-reactive memory joined. Clones shrinking between day 15 and 85 showed a balanced CD4/CD8 split, and those that grew later tilted toward CD4+.

Germline CDR1 KGHDR, CDR2 SFDVKD. The CDR3 is 19 amino acids. Trimming at V came to 3 bases and at J to 9 bases, leaving 23 bases not matched to a gene. 5'RACE primed at constant segments yielded TCR alpha and TCR beta cDNA libraries bearing sample barcodes and UMIs. TCRdb redid the calling of the 5' RACE reads with MiXCR, one entry per CDR3 protein. The data contain about 430,000 distinct CDR3 sequences, roughly 26% of them singletons. Turning to this clonotype: Antigen: not known.

The gene calls are TRBV24-1 and TRBJ2-5; 8 nucleotides match TRBD1. This clonotype was sampled from an adult woman who had mild COVID-19 (a few samples of this study predate the infection). Cell type and time point are not known. The sequenced sample was PBMCs or a T cell subset sorted from them (not recorded which). Here the CDR3 reads CATSDHNSGTGRSPGAQYF. The DNA for the CDR3 is TGTGCCACCAGTGATCACAACTCCGGGACAGGAAGAAGTCCAGGGGCCCAGTACTTC.